This T cell receptor beta chain derives from a study of blood T cell repertoires in COVID-19. Clones were read by immunoSEQ multiplex PCR, and TCRdb kept only the in-frame ones, dropping some. The sample has some 190,000 clones; roughly 84% are singletons. This CDR3 comprises 13 residues. Germline lookup yields CDR1 SGHRS and CDR2 YFSETQ. V gave up 4 bases and J gave up 7 bases, with 14 bases separating them. This chain links TRBV5-1 with TRBJ1-2; D remains ambiguous. Sequencing was performed on PBMCs or T cells enriched from blood (not recorded which). The TCR sequence derives from a woman aged 25 to 39 who had recovered from COVID-19. CDR3 in DNA: TGCGCCAGCAGCCCTCGGCGGGATTTTGGCTACACCTTC. It translates to CASSPRRDFGYTF. The variable domain in full, completed from reference TRBV5-1 and TRBJ1-2, reads KAGVTQTPRYLIKTRGQQVTLSCSPISGHRSVSWYQQTPGQGLQFLFEYFSETQRNKGNFPGRFSGRQFSNSRSEMNVSTLELGDSALYLCASSPRRDFGYTFGSGTRLTVV.